This T cell receptor beta chain comes out of a study of blood T cell repertoires in COVID-19. Study summary: The United States, Italy and Spain were the sources of the acute and convalescent COVID-19 samples. T cells, B-cell-depleted T cells, or PBMCs provided the cDNA or gDNA that served as material.

Germline CDR1 reads SGHRS; CDR2 reads YFSETQ. V was pared by 0 bases and J by 9 bases, with 10 bases of the junction left unmatched. This CDR3 comprises 17 residues. In the original workflow: By means of reference gene primer amplification, nucleated cell counts were estimated. TCRdb's table, derived via immunoSEQ multiplex PCR, lists solely in-frame clones and lacks some. That table supplies the V and J calls and clone size; D and trimming were determined from the DNA. This table has over 200,000 clones, about 86% appearing once. The chain is built from TRBV5-1 and TRBJ2-1, with TRBD1 matching over 12 bases. This clonotype was obtained from a man aged 80 or over with acute or convalescent COVID-19. Sequencing input: peripheral blood. CDR3 coding DNA: TGCGCCAGCAGCTTGGATTTGGTGGGACAGGGGGCGACTGAGCAGTTCTTC. It encodes CASSLDLVGQGATEQFF.